A single TCR beta chain is shown here with its context. Its target is unknown. Germline loops: CDR1 GTSNPN, CDR2 SVGIG (reference sequence). CDR3 size: 12 residues. V lost 2 bases, J lost 11 bases, and 7 bases stayed unmatched. A multiplex PCR was run with 60 Vbeta primers and 13 Jbeta primers. TCRdb's copy holds only in-frame clones and misses some; the assay was immunoSEQ multiplex PCR. Of tens of thousands of clones listed, 72% were seen once; the top ten hold roughly an eighth. These data come from a study of cytomegalovirus exposure and HLA in healthy donors. Study-wide points: CMV serostatus was the only recorded immune exposure for donors. When analyzed later, a missense DCLRE1C variant was found to be linked to TCR beta V- and J-gene trimming.

Sequenced sample: PBMCs. The chain carries TRBV30 and TRBJ1-1; 8 bases are shared with TRBD1. The TCR originated in a woman aged 40 to 50 in good health and CMV-seropositive. CDR3 loop: CAWSRDRSCAFF. CDR3 in DNA: TGTGCCTGGAGTCGGGACAGGTCTTGTGCTTTCTTT.